This T cell receptor (beta chain) was identified in a study of T cell responses to AZD1222 COVID-19 vaccine. Study-wide results and limits: Donors, mostly white British, included more females; clonal diversity was possibly underestimated.

Worth noting for this clone: Its antigen is not identified.

The method was immunoSEQ multiplex PCR; TCRdb's version includes in-frame clones alone and lacks a portion of them. The profile shows 150,000 to 200,000 clones, more than 85% of them singletons. Unmatched junction bases numbered 7, after V lost 6 bases and J lost 4 bases. The CDR3 covers 15 residues. The sample here was peripheral blood, taken on day 0 of AZD1222 vaccination. The chain carries TRBV23-1 and TRBJ1-1, with 11 bases lining up with TRBD1. TRBV23-1 has ORF status, its function being uncertain. This receptor was identified in an adult in good health. The CDR3 spells CASSLGGTGGTEAFF. CDR3 coding DNA: TGCGCCAGCAGCCTTGGGGGGACAGGGGGCACTGAAGCTTTCTTT.